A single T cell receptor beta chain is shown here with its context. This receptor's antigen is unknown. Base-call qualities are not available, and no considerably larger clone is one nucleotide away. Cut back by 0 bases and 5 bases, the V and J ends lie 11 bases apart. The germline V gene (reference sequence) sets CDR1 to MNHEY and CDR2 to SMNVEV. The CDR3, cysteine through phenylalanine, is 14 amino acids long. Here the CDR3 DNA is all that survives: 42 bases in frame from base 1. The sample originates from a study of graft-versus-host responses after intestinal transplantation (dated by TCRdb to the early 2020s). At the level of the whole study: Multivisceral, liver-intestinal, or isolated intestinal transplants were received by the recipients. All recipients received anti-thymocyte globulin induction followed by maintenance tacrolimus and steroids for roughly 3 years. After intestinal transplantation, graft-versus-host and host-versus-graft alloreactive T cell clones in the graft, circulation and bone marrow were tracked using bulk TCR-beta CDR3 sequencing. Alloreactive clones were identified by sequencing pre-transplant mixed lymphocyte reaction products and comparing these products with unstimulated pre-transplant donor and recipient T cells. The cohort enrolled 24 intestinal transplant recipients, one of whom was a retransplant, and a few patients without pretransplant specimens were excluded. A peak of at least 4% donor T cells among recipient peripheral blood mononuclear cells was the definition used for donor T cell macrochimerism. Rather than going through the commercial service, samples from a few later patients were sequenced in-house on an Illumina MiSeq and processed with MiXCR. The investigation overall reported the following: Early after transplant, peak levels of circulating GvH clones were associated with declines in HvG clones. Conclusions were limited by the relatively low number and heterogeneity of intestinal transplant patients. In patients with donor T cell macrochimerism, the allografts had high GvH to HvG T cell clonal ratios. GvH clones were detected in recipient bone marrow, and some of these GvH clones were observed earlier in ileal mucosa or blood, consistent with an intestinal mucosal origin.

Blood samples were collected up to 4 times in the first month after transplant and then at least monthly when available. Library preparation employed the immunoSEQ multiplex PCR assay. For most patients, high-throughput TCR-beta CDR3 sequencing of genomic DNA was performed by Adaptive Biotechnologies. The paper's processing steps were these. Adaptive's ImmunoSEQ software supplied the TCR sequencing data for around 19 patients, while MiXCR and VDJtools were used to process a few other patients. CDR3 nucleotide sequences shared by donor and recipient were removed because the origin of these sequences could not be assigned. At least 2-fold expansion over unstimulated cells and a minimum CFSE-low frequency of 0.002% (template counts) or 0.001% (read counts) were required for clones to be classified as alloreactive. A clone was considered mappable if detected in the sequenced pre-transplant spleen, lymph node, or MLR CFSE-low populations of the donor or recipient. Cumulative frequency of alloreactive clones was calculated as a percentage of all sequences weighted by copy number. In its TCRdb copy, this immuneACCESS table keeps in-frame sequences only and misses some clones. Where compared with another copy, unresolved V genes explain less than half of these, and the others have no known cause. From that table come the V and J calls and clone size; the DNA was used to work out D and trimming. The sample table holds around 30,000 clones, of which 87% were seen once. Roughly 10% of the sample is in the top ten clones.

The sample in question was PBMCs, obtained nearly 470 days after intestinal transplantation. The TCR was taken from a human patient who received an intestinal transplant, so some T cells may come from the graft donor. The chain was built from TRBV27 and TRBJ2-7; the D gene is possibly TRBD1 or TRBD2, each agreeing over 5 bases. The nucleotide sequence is TGTGCCAGCAGTTTATCGATAGGGGACGACGAGCAGTACTTC. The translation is CASSLSIGDDEQYF.